The entry that follows covers one T cell receptor (beta chain) sequence. The sample comes from a study of Ad26.COV2.S vaccination and SARS-CoV-2 variants. Study background: Intramuscularly, Ad26.COV2.S was given either once or twice, 56 days apart.

The sample's treatment: around 19 received Ad26.COV2.S at low or high dose, single or two shots; roughly five received placebo; per-sample allocation not given. At day 63 after the first vaccine or placebo injection, samples were drawn. Data came from immunoSEQ multiplex PCR; TCRdb stores just in-frame clones and leaves some out. The sample contains roughly 400,000 clones, 92% of which appear only once. J lost 2 bases, V lost 5 bases, and 13 bases had no gene match. The CDR3 is 16 residues long. Germline V gene data show CDR1 as SGHDT and CDR2 as YYEEEE. The rearrangement links TRBV5-6 to TRBJ2-7; 7 positions agree with TRBD1. The sequencing used peripheral blood, collected in a trial of Ad26.COV2.S vaccine versus placebo. This TCR was recovered from a person between 18 and 65 years old who received the Ad26.COV2.S COVID-19 vaccine or a placebo. CDR3 sequence: CASSLMTETGPYEQYF. The CDR3 nucleotides are TGTGCCAGCAGTTTAATGACCGAGACAGGGCCCTACGAGCAGTACTTC.